This record concerns one T cell receptor (beta chain) sequence. The antigen is not known. A J-beta primer mix and a sample-barcoded 5' primer were used in a second PCR of roughly 6 to 11 cycles. Each cDNA molecule was tagged by a template-switch adaptor that had 12 random nucleotides. TCRdb reprocessed the 5' RACE reads with MiXCR, giving one entry per CDR3 protein. Here the sample spans approximately 1,700,000 distinct CDR3 sequences, 35% to 50% being singletons. Total RNA, at least 5 micrograms per sample, came from PBMCs. The entry originates in a study of blood T cells in healthy people across ages. General study results and limits: With donor CMV status unknown, expanded clonotype changes were possibly confounded. Correlation between TCR beta diversity and naive T cell percentage was strong.

Sequencing input: blood. The TCR sequence derives from a human donor in good health.

CDR3 amino acids: CASSPLPGQGPGNQPQHF. The CDR3 nucleotides are TGTGCCAGCAGCCCACTTCCGGGACAGGGCCCTGGCAATCAGCCCCAGCATTTT. The rearrangement uses TRBV7-8 and TRBJ1-5; 9 nucleotides line up with TRBD1. V shed 5 bases, J shed 2 bases, and the junction held 13 bases outside the gene matches. Germline V gene lookup returns CDR1 SGHVS and CDR2 FQNEAQ. This CDR3 region has 18 residues.